Listed below are T cell receptor beta chains from one sample, sequenced in a study of PD-1 blockade in classical Hodgkin lymphoma. The method was immunoSEQ multiplex PCR; TCRdb's version includes in-frame clones alone and lacks a portion of them. The profile shows some 31,000 clones, 94% of them singletons. Sequenced sample: peripheral blood mononuclear cells (PBMCs). These receptors were collected from a human donor with classical Hodgkin lymphoma. CDR3s leave out the opening cysteine and the closing phenylalanine or tryptophan.

len	j_gene	v_gene	CDR3aa
13	TRBJ2-1	TRBV5-1	ASSLGGTVVNEQF
10	TRBJ1-1	TRBV6-5	ASTQYTGEAF
11	TRBJ1-3	TRBV6-1	ASRQGIGNTIY
11	TRBJ2-7	TRBV27	ASSLGPQYEQY
15	TRBJ1-5	TRBV4-1	ASSFRYLRDTNQPQH
12	TRBJ2-1	TRBV6-4	ASSPGTGPNEQF
11	TRBJ1-2	TRBV2	ASKVEKNYGYT
12	TRBJ2-6	TRBV5-1	ASRPGSGANVLT
11	TRBJ1-2	TRBV5-4	ASSLSGDYGYT
12	TRBJ1-1	TRBV6-5	ATSPGRPNTEAF
10	TRBJ2-1	TRBV11-1	ASSLNHQTEF
13	TRBJ1-4	TRBV27	ASSLSGITGEKLF
10	TRBJ2-2	TRBV11-3	ASSFRTGELF
17	TRBJ2-7	TRBV7-9	ASSLNSGGGVFSLYEQY
13	TRBJ1-2	TRBV5-4	ASSLDGRGNYGYT
17	TRBJ1-4	TRBV5-6	ASSFILDRDRRGHEKLF
12	TRBJ2-1	TRBV10-3	AISDPDGYNEQF